Reported below is one T cell receptor (beta chain). The antigen is unknown. The CDR3 contains 13 residues. The V end lost 0 bases, the J end lost 3 bases, and 7 bases lay between the germline ends. CDR1 SGHNT and CDR2 YYREEE come from the germline V gene (reference sequence). The data are from a study of cytomegalovirus exposure and HLA in healthy donors. Study-wide context: In a later analysis, it was reported that the 120 or so validation repertoires had been produced on the same platform as the roughly 610 repertoires belonging to the first cohort.

Clones were sequenced by immunoSEQ multiplex PCR, and TCRdb holds only the in-frame ones, with some missing. Altogether 150,000 to 200,000 clones are present, around 87% being singletons, with the ten largest covering more than 1.2%. The donors were part of the 120-subject validation cohort, which stood apart from the roughly 730-subject first cohort. The study's findings and limits: Cytomegalovirus association was listed for around 170 TCR beta chains.

Sequencing was done on a sample of PBMCs. The chain links TRBV5-4 to TRBJ2-7; possibly TRBD1 for D (6 bases). The sequence came from a woman younger than 45 in good health and CMV-seronegative. CDR3 coding DNA: TGTGCCAGCAGCTTGGTAGGGGGCTACGAGCAGTACTTC. Translation: CASSLVGGYEQYF. The whole variable domain, filled in from reference TRBV5-4 and TRBJ2-7, reads ETGVTQSPTHLIKTRGQQVTLRCSSQSGHNTVSWYQQALGQGPQFIFQYYREEENGRGNFPPRFSGLQFPNYSSELNVNALELDDSALYLCASSLVGGYEQYFGPGTRLTVT.